This T cell receptor (beta chain) originates from a study of OX40 agonist ivuxolimab in advanced cancers. Whole-study context: Patients assigned to dose escalation were diagnosed with hepatocellular carcinoma, melanoma, renal cell or head and neck cancer.

Details on this clone: Its antigen remains unidentified.

Findings and caveats of the study: There were also nonresponders showing low normalized T-cell clonal expansion.

Only in-frame clones appear in the TCRdb table, and some are missing; sequencing was by immunoSEQ multiplex PCR. The profile shows 70,000 or so clones, 75% to 90% of them singletons. With baseline, cycle 4 day 1, and cycle 7 day 1 as timepoints, blood was sampled. The CDR3 has 16 amino acids. In germline, CDR1 is SEHNR, CDR2 FQNEAQ (reference sequence). The V end was cut by 5 bases, the J end by 5 bases, with 20 bases between. The receptor's source is an adult with an advanced solid tumor such as melanoma, head and neck, liver or kidney cancer. The source was CD4+ or CD8+ T cells sorted from blood, collected in a trial of the OX40 agonist ivuxolimab. This chain links TRBV7-9 with TRBJ2-3; D tentatively reads TRBD1 or TRBD2 (5 bases each). CDR3 loop: CASSPLLGTGLDTQYF. CDR3 bases: TGTGCCAGCAGCCCCCTCCTGGGTACAGGACTAGATACGCAGTATTTT.